Described below is a single TCR beta chain sequence and its context. Terminally differentiated effector memory CD45RA+ cells were excluded from the naive CD8 cells, which were CD45RO-negative and positively selected for CCR7. The data were obtained in a study of shared clonotypes between healthy human individuals. The wider study: Each donor had three CD4 naive, three CD4 memory, two CD8 naive and one CD8 memory plate.

The CDR3 extends over 16 amino acids. Germline-derived CDR1 and CDR2 are MGHRA and YSYEKL. The V and J ends lost 4 bases and 7 bases, in that order; junction bases with no gene match: 12. Deep-level assay runs were performed. Several immunoSEQ 96-well plates shared each subset's DNA, each plate a replicate. Some clones are missing from TCRdb's copy, which holds only in-frame ones; the method was immunoSEQ multiplex PCR. The sample includes a few million clones, 80% to 95% of them seen just once. J is TRBJ1-4 and V is TRBV4-1, with 7 bases matching TRBD1. Sequenced sample: naive CD8+ T cells from PBMCs. The sequence came from a man younger than 35 in good health. Some clones in this sample may be carry-over from other donors' samples. CDR3 sequence reads: CASSLGTARRGEKLFF. The CDR3 DNA sequence: TGCGCCAGCAGCCTCGGGACAGCCCGGAGGGGTGAAAAACTGTTTTTT.